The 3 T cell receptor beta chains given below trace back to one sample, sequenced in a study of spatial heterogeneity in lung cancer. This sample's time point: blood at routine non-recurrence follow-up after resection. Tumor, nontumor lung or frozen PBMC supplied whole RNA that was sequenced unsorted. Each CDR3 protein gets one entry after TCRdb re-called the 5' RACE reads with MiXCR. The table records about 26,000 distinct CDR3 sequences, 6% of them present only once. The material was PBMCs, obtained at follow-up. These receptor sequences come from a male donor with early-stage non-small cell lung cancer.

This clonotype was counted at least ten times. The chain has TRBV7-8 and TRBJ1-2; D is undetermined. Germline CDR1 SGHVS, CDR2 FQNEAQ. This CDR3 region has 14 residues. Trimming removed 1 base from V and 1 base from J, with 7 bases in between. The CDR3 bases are TGTGCCAGCAGCTTAGGTACACATAACTATGGCTACACCTTC. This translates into CASSLGTHNYGYTF.

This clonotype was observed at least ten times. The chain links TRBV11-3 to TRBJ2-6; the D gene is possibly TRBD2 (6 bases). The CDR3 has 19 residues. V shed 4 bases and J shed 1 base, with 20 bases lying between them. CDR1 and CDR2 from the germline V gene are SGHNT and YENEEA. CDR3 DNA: TGTGCCAGCAGCTCCTACGTGGTGTTAGCGGCATCTGGGGCCAACGTCCTGACTTTC. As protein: CASSSYVVLAASGANVLTF.

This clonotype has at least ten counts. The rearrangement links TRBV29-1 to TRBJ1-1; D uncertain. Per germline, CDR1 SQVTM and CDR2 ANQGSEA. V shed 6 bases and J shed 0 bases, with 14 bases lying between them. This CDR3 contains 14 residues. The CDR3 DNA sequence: TGCAGCGTGAGGGCGGGCGGATTGAACACTGAAGCTTTCTTT. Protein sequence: CSVRAGGLNTEAFF.